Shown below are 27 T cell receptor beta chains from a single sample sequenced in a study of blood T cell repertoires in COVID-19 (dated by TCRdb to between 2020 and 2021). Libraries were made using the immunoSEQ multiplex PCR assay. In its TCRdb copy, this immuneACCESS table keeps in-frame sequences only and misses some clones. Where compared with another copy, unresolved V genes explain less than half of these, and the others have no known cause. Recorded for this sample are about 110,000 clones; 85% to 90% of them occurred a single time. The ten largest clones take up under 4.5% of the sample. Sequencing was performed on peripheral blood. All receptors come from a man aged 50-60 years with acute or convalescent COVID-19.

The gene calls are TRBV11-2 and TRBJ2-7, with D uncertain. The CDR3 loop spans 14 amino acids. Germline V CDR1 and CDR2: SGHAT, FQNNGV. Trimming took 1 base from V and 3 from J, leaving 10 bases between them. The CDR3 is CASSLGVGSYEQYF. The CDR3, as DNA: TGTGCCAGCAGCTTAGGGGTGGGCAGCTACGAGCAGTACTTC.

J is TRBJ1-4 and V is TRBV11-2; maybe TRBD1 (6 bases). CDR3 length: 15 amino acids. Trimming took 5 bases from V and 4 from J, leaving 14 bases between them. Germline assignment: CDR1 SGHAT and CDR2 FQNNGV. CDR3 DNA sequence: TGTGCCAGCAGCCAAGACGGACAGAATAATGAAAAACTGTTTTTT. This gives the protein CASSQDGQNNEKLFF. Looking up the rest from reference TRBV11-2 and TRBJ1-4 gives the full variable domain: EAGVAQSPRYKIIEKRQSVAFWCNPISGHATLYWYQQILGQGPKLLIQFQNNGVVDDSQLPKDRFSAERLKGVDSTLKIQPAKLEDSAVYLCASSQDGQNNEKLFFGSGTQLSVL.

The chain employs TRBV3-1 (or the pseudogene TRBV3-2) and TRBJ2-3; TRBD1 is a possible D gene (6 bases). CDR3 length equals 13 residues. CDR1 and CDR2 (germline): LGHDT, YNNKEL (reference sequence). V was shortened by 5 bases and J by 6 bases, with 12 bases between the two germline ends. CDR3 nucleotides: TGTGCCAGCAGCGAAGGGACACCTGATACGCAGTATTTT. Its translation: CASSEGTPDTQYF.

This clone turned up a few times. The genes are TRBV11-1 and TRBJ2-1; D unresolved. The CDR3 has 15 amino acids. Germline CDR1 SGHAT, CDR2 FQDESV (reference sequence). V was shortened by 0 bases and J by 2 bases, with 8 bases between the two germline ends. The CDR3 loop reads CASSLAGVPYNEQFF. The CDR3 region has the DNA TGTGCCAGCAGCTTAGCCGGAGTCCCCTACAATGAGCAGTTCTTC.

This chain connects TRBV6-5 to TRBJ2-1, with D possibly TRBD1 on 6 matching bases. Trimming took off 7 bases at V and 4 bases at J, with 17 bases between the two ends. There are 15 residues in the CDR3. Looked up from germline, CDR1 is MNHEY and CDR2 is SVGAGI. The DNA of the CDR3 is TGTGCCAGCACTAGGACAGAGGACCCTTACAATGAGCAGTTCTTC. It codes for CASTRTEDPYNEQFF.

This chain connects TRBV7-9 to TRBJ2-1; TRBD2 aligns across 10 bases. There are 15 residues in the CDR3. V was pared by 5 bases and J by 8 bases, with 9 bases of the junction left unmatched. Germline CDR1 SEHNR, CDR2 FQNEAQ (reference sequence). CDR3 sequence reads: CASSTSGGAWDEQFF. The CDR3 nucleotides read TGTGCCAGCAGCACGAGCGGGGGGGCTTGGGATGAGCAGTTCTTC.

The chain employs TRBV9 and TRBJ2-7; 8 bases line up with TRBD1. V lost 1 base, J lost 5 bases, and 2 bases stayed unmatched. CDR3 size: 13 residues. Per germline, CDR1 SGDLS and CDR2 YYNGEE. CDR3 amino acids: CASSVQGADEQYF. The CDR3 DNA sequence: TGTGCCAGCAGCGTACAGGGGGCGGACGAGCAGTACTTC.

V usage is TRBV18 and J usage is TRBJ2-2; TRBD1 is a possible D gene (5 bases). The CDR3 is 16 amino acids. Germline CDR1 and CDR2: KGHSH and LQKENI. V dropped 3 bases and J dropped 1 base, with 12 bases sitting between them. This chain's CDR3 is CASSPAQGLNTGELFF. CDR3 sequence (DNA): TGTGCCAGCTCACCCGCCCAGGGATTGAACACCGGGGAGCTGTTTTTT.

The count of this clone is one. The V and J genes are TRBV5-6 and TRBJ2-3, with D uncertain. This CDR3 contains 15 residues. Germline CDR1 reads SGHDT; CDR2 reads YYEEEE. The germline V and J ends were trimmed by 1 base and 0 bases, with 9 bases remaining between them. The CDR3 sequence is CASSLLAWSTDTQYF. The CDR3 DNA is TGTGCCAGCAGCTTGTTGGCTTGGAGCACAGATACGCAGTATTTT.

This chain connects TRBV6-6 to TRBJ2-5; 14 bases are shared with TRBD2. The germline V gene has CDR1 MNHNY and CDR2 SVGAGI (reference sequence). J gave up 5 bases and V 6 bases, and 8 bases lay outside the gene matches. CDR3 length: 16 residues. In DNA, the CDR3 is TGTGCCAGCAGGTCCCCGACTAGCGGGGGGGCTGAGACCCAGTACTTC. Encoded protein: CASRSPTSGGAETQYF.

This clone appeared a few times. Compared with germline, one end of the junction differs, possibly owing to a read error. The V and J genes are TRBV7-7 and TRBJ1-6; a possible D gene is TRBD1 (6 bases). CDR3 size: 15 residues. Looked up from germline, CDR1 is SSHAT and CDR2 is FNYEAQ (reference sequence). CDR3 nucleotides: TGTGCTAGCAGCTTAGCGGCAGGGGATAATTCACCCCTCCACTTT. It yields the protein CASSLAAGDNSPLHF.

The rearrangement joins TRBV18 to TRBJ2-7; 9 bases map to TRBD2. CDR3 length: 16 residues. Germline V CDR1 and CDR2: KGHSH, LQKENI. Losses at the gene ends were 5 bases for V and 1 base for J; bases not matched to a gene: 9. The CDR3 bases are TGTGCCAGCTCATCACTTAGCGGGAGACGTTCCTACGAGCAGTACTTC. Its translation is CASSSLSGRRSYEQYF. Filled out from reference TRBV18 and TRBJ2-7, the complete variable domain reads NAGVMQNPRHLVRRRGQEARLRCSPMKGHSHVYWYRQLPEEGLKFMVYLQKENIIDESGMPKERFSAEFPKEGPSILRIQQVVRGDSAAYFCASSSLSGRRSYEQYFGPGTRLTVT.

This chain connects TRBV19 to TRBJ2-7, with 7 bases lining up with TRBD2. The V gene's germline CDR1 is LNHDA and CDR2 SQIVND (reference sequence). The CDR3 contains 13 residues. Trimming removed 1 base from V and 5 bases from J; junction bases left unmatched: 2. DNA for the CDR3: TGTGCCAGTAGTATAGCTGCGGGAGACGAGCAGTACTTC. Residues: CASSIAAGDEQYF.

The CDR3: CAWQQGETQYF. CDR3 DNA: TGTGCCTGGCAACAGGGGGAGACCCAGTACTTC. The chain joins TRBV30 to TRBJ2-5, with TRBD1 matching 7 bases. CDR3 length: 11 amino acids. With V trimmed by 5 bases and J by 5 bases, 2 bases remained unmatched. Germline loops: CDR1 GTSNPN, CDR2 SVGIG (reference sequence). Variable domain in full (rest from reference TRBV30 and TRBJ2-5): SQTIHQWPATLVQPVGSPLSLECTVEGTSNPNLYWYRQAAGRGLQLLFYSVGIGQISSEVPQNLSASRPQDRQFILSSKKLLLSDSGFYLCAWQQGETQYFGPGTRLLVL.

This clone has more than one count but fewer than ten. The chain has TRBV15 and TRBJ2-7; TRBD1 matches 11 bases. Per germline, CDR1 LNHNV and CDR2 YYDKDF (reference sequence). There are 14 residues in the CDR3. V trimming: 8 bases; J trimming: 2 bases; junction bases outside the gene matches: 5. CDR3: CATATDRGPYEQYF. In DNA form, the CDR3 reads TGTGCCACCGCGACGGACAGGGGGCCCTACGAGCAGTACTTC.

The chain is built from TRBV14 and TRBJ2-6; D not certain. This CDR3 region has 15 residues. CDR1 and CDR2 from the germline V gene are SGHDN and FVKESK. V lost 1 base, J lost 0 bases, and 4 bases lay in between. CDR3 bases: TGTGCCAGCAGCCAAGCCTTCTCTGGGGCCAACGTCCTGACTTTC. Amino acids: CASSQAFSGANVLTF.

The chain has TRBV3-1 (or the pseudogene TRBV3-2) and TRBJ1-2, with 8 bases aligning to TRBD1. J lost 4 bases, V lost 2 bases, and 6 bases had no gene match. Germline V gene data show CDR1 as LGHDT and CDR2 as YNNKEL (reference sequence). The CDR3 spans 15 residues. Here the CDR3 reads CASSQQGARGYGYTF. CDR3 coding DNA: TGTGCCAGCAGCCAACAGGGGGCGCGGGGCTATGGCTACACCTTC.

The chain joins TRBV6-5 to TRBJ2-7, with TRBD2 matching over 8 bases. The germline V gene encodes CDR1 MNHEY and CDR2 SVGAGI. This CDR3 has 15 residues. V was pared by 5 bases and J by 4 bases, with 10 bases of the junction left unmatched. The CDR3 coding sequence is TGTGCCAGCAGTCCACGGATAGCGGGAACTTACGAGCAGTACTTC. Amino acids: CASSPRIAGTYEQYF.

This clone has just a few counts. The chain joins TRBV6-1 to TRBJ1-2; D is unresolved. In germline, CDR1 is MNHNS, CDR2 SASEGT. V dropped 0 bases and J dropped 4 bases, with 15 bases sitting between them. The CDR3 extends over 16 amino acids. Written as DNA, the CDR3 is TGTGCCAGCAGTGAAGCCTCGGCTCCAGCAGGCTATGGCTACACCTTC. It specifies CASSEASAPAGYGYTF.

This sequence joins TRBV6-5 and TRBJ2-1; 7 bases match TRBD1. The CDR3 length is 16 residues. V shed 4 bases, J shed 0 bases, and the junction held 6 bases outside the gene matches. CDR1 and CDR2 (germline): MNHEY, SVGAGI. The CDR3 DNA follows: TGTGCCAGCAGTTTACCCACAGGGGCCTCCTACAATGAGCAGTTCTTC. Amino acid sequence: CASSLPTGASYNEQFF.

CDR3 loop: CASSESNEQFF. The CDR3 DNA reads TGTGCCAGCTCGGAGTCCAATGAGCAGTTCTTC. J is TRBJ2-1 and V is TRBV18; no firm D call. Between the trimmed V and J ends, which lost 6 bases and 6 bases, there was a span of 6 bases. CDR1 and CDR2 (germline): KGHSH, LQKENI. The CDR3 runs to 11 residues.

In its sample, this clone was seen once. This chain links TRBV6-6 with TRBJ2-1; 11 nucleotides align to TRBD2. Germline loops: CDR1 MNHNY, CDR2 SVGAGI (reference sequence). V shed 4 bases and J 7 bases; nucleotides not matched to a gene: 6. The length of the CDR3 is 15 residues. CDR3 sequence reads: CASSSASGGSNEQFF. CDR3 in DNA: TGTGCCAGCAGTTCAGCTAGCGGGGGGTCAAATGAGCAGTTCTTC.

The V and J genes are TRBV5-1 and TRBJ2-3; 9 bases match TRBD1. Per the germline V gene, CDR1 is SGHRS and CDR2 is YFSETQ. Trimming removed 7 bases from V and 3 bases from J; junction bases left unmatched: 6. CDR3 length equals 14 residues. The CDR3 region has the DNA TGCGCCAGCGGACGACAGGGGGGGACAGATACGCAGTATTTT. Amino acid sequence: CASGRQGGTDTQYF.

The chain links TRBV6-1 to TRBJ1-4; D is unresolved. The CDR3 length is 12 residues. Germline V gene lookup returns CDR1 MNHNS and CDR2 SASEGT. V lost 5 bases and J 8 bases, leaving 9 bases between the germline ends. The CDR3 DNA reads TGTGCCAGCAGTTATACTTTAGAAAAACTGTTTTTT. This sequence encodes CASSYTLEKLFF.

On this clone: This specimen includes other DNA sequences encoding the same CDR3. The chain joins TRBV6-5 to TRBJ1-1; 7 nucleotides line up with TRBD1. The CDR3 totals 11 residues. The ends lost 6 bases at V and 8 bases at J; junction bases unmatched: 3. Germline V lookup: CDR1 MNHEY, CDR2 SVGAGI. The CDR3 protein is CASRGGTEAFF. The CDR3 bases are TGTGCCAGCAGAGGGGGCACCGAAGCTTTCTTT.

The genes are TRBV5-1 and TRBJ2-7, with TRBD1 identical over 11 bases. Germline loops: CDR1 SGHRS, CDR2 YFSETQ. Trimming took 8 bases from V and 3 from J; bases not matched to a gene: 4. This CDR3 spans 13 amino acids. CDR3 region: CASSGTGGYEQYF. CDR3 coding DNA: TGCGCCAGTTCCGGGACAGGGGGCTACGAGCAGTACTTC.

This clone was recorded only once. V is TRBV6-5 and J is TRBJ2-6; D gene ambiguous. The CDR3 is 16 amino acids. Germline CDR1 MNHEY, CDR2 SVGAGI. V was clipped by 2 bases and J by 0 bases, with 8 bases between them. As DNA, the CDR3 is TGTGCCAGCAGTTACGCGGCGGCCTCTGGGGCCAACGTCCTGACTTTC. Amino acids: CASSYAAASGANVLTF.